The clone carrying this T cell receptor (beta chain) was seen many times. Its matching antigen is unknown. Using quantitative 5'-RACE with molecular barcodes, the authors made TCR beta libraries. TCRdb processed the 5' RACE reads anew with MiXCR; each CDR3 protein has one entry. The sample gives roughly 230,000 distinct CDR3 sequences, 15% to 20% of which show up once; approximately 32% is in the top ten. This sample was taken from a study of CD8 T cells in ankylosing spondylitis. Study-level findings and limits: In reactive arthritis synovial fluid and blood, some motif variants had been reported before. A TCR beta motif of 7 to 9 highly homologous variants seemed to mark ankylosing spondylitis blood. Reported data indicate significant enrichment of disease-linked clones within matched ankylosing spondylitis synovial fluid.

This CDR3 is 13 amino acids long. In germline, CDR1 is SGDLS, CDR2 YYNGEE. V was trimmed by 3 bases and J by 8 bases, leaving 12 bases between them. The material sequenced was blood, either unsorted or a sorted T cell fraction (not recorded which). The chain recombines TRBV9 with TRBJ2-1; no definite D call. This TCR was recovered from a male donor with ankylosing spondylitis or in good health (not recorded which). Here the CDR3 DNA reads TGTGCCAGCAGCGGGGCCCTTATGGATGAGCAGTTCTTC. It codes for CASSGALMDEQFF. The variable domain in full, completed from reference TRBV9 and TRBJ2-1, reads DSGVTQTPKHLITATGQRVTLRCSPRSGDLSVYWYQQSLDQGLQFLIQYYNGEERAKGNILERFSAQQFPDLHSELNLSSLELGDSALYFCASSGALMDEQFFGPGTRLTVL.